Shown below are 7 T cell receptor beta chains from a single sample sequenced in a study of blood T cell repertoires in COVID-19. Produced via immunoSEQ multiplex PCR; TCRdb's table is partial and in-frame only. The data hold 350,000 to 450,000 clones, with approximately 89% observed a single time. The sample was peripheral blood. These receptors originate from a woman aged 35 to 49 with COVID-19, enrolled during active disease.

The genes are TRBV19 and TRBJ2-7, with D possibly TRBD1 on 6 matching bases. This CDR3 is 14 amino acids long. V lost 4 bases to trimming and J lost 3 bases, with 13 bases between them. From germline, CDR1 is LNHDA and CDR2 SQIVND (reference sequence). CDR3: CASSRAGELYEQYF. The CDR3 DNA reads TGTGCCAGTAGTAGGGCAGGGGAGCTCTACGAGCAGTACTTC.

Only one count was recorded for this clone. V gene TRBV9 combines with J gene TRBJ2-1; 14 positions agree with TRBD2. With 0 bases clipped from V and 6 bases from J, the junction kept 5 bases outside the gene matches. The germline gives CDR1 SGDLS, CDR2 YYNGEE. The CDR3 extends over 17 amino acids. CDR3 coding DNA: TGTGCCAGCAGCGTAGATGGGACTAGCGGGGGAAGCAATGAGCAGTTCTTC. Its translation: CASSVDGTSGGSNEQFF.

The DNA for the CDR3 is TGTGCCAGCACCGGGTATCAGGGGCGGAAGGAGACCCAGTACTTC. Translating it yields CASTGYQGRKETQYF. The chain links TRBV28 to TRBJ2-5; maybe TRBD1 (6 bases). The V gene lost 7 bases and the J gene lost 5 bases, with 20 bases spanning the gap. There are 15 residues in the CDR3. The V gene's germline CDR1 is MDHEN and CDR2 SYDVKM.

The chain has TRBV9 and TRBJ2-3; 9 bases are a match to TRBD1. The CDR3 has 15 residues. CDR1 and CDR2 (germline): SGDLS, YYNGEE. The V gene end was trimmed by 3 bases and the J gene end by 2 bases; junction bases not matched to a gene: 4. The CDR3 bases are TGTGCCAGCAGCGAACGGACAGGGGACACAGATACGCAGTATTTT. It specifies CASSERTGDTDTQYF.

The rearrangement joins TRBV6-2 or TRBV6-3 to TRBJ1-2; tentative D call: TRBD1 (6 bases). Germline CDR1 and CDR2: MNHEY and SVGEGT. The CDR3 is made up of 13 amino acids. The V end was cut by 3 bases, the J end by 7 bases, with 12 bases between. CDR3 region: CASSYGGALGYTF. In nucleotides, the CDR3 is TGTGCCAGCAGTTATGGGGGCGCGCTTGGCTACACCTTC.

Here the CDR3 reads CASSLVRGGSSYNEQFF. CDR3 nucleotides: TGTGCCAGCAGCTTAGTTCGGGGGGGGAGCTCCTACAATGAGCAGTTCTTC. The chain combines TRBV7-6 with TRBJ2-1, with 8 bases lining up with TRBD2. The CDR3 length is 17 residues. V gave up 1 base and J gave up 0 bases; unmatched junction bases: 5. Per germline, CDR1 SGHVS and CDR2 FNYEAQ.

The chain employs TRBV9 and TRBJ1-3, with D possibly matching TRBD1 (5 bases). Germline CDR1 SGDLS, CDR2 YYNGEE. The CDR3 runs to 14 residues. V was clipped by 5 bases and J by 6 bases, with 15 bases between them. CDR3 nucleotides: TGTGCCAGCAGTAAGGAGGGGCTGAAAAACACCATATATTTT. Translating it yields CASSKEGLKNTIYF.